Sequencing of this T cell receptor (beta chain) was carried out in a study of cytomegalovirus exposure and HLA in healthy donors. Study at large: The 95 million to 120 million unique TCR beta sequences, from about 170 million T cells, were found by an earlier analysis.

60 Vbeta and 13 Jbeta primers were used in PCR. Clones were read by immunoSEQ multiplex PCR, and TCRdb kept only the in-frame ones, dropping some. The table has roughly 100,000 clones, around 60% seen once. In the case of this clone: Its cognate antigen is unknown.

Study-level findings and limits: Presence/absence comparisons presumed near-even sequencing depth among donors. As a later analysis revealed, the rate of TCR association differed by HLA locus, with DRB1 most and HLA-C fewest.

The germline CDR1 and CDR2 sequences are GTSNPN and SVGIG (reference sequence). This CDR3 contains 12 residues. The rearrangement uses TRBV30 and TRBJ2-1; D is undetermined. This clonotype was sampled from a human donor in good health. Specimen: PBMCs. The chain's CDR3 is CAYVGAGDEQFF. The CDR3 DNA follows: TGTGCTTATGTCGGCGCAGGTGATGAGCAGTTCTTC. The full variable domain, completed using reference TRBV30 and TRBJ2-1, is SQTIHQWPATLVQPVGSPLSLECTVEGTSNPNLYWYRQAAGRGLQLLFYSVGIGQISSEVPQNLSASRPQDRQFILSSKKLLLSDSGFYLCAYVGAGDEQFFGPGTRLTVL.